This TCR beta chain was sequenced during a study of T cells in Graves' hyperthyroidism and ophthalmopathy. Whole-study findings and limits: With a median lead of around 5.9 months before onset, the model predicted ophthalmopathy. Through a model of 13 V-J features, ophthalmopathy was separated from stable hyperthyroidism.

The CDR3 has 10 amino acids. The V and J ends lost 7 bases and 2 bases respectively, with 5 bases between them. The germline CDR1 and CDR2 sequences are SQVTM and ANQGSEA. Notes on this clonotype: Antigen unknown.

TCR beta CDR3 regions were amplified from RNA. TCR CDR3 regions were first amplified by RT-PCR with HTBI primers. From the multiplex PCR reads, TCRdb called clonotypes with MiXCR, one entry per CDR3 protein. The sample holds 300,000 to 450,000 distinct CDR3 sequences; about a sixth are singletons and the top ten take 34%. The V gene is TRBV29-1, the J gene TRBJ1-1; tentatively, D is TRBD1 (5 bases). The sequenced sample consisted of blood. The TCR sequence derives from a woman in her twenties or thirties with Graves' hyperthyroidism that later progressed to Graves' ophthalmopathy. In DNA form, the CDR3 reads TGCAGCGGGGACAACACTGAAGCTTTCTTT. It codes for CSGDNTEAFF.